The 10 T cell receptor beta chains given below trace back to one sample, sequenced in a study of metastatic and nonmetastatic thyroid tumors. Treatment of any kind had been given to no patient before thyroid surgery. TCRdb called clones again from the PCR reads with MiXCR. The repertoire holds roughly 93,000 clones, with roughly an eighth as singletons. The sequenced sample was blood. These receptor sequences come from a female donor with papillary thyroid cancer or a benign thyroid nodule (not recorded which). Some clones in this sample may be carry-over from other donors' samples.

V usage is TRBV11-2 and J usage is TRBJ2-3, with D hard to call. The ends were cut back, 0 bases at V and 2 bases at J, with 9 bases in the middle. Germline assignment: CDR1 SGHAT and CDR2 FQNNGV. The CDR3 consists of 15 residues. The CDR3 is CASSLDQAHTDTQYF. The CDR3 coding sequence is TGTGCCAGCAGCTTAGACCAGGCCCACACAGATACGCAGTATTTT.

The sample holds a few counts of this clone. A much larger clone differs from this one at a single base, so this may be a read error. Other DNA sequences in the sample encode the same CDR3. The chain joins TRBV29-1 to TRBJ1-5; 10 nucleotides line up with TRBD1. The CDR3 has 13 amino acids. The germline V gene encodes CDR1 SQVTM and CDR2 ANQGSEA. V shed 6 bases, J shed 7 bases, and the junction held 6 bases outside the gene matches. CDR3 bases: TGCAGCGTGAGACAGGGGGCAGACCAGCCCCAGCATTTT. It translates to CSVRQGADQPQHF. Supplemented by reference TRBV29-1 and TRBJ1-5, the full variable domain reads SAVISQKPSRDICQRGTSLTIQCQVDSQVTMMFWYRQQPGQSLTLIATANQGSEATYESGFVIDKFPISRPNLTFSTLTVSNMSPEDSSIYLCSVRQGADQPQHFGDGTRLSIL.

The chain employs TRBV6-2 or TRBV6-3 and TRBJ1-5; D is undetermined. This CDR3 comprises 14 residues. Looked up from germline, CDR1 is MNHEY and CDR2 is SVGEGT. With 0 bases removed from V and 7 bases from J, the gap between germline ends came to 10 bases. The CDR3 DNA sequence: TGTGCCAGCAGTTACTCGAACGGGGTGCAGCCCCAGCATTTT. Amino acid sequence: CASSYSNGVQPQHF.

The chain has TRBV29-1 and TRBJ1-1; tentatively, D is TRBD1 (5 bases). CDR3 length: 15 residues. The germline V and J ends were trimmed by 4 bases and 2 bases, with 17 bases remaining between them. The germline gives CDR1 SQVTM, CDR2 ANQGSEA. This CDR3 reads CSVGSGRGFNTEAFF. The CDR3 coding sequence is TGCAGCGTTGGTTCAGGGCGGGGGTTCAACACTGAAGCTTTCTTT.

V is TRBV5-6 and J is TRBJ2-7; D remains unclear. The ends were cut back, 4 bases at V and 3 bases at J, with 14 bases in the middle. From germline, CDR1 is SGHDT and CDR2 YYEEEE. The CDR3 has 14 residues. The CDR3 DNA sequence: TGTGCCAGCAGCCGCGCCGATTGGAACTACGAGCAGTACTTC. Its translation: CASSRADWNYEQYF.

The sample holds many counts of this clone. V and J are TRBV14 and TRBJ2-3, with D possibly TRBD2 on 6 matching bases. CDR1 is SGHDN and CDR2 is FVKESK in the germline V gene. The germline V and J ends were trimmed by 0 bases and 6 bases, with 13 bases remaining between them. The CDR3 runs 15 residues. CDR3 loop: CASSQEGGGRDTQYF. The CDR3 nucleotides are TGTGCCAGCAGCCAAGAGGGCGGAGGGCGCGATACGCAGTATTTT.

This clone has just a few counts. The junction and the germline gene differ at one end; a read error may be behind it. The rearrangement links TRBV27 to TRBJ2-5; 11 bases are shared with TRBD1. The CDR3 has 15 amino acids. Germline values: CDR1 MNHEY, CDR2 SMNVEV (reference sequence). CDR3 sequence: CASRTLDRGQETKYF. CDR3 DNA: TGTGCCAGCAGGACCTTGGACAGGGGGCAGGAGACCAAGTACTTC.

Many counts were recorded for this clone. V usage is TRBV5-1 and J usage is TRBJ2-5; 8 nucleotides align to TRBD1. This CDR3 contains 16 residues. V dropped 0 bases and J dropped 2; count of bases not matched to a gene: 6. The germline V gene encodes CDR1 SGHRS and CDR2 YFSETQ. The CDR3 DNA reads as TGCGCCAGCAGCTTGGGACCGACAGGGGTACAAGAGACCCAGTACTTC. Protein: CASSLGPTGVQETQYF. The complete variable domain, with remaining parts taken from reference TRBV5-1 and TRBJ2-5, reads KAGVTQTPRYLIKTRGQQVTLSCSPISGHRSVSWYQQTPGQGLQFLFEYFSETQRNKGNFPGRFSGRQFSNSRSEMNVSTLELGDSALYLCASSLGPTGVQETQYFGPGTRLLVL.

This clone was seen many times. Other nucleotide sequences from this sample produce the same CDR3. The rearrangement links TRBV28 to TRBJ1-6; tentative D call: TRBD1 (6 bases). V lost 2 bases and J lost 10, with 12 bases in between. In germline, CDR1 is MDHEN, CDR2 SYDVKM. This CDR3 comprises 14 residues. The CDR3 spells CASSLTGNGSPLHF. CDR3 in DNA: TGTGCCAGCAGTTTAACAGGGAACGGATCACCCCTCCACTTT.

This clone occurred a few times. The chain links TRBV10-3 to TRBJ2-7; D is uncertain. Trimming pared 9 bases from V and 4 bases from J, leaving 1 base between. The CDR3 consists of 8 residues. Germline V gives CDR1 ENHRY, CDR2 SYGVKD. This CDR3 is CAIYEQYF. CDR3 in DNA: TGTGCCATATACGAGCAGTACTTC.